These 30 T cell receptor beta chains came from one sample sequenced in a study of metastatic and nonmetastatic thyroid tumors. No treatment of any kind had been given to any patient before thyroid surgery. TCRdb reprocessed the PCR reads via MiXCR. The data show roughly 10,000 clones, nearly 30% seen once. The specimen was tumor tissue. The receptor source for this set is a female donor with papillary thyroid cancer or a benign thyroid nodule (not recorded which). Some clones in this sample may be carry-over from other donors' samples.

This clone was counted only a few times. At one end the junction does not follow the germline gene, possibly because of a read error. The V and J genes are TRBV6-4 and TRBJ2-2; 11 bases agree with TRBD2. Germline V gene lookup returns CDR1 MRHNA and CDR2 SNTAGT. The CDR3 has 16 amino acids. The CDR3 nucleotides are TGTGCCAGCAGTGACTCGACTAGCGGGAACACCGGGGAGCTGGTTTTT. Amino acids: CASSDSTSGNTGELVF.

This clone was found a few times. The V gene is TRBV6-1, the J gene TRBJ2-7, with unresolved D. CDR1 MNHNS and CDR2 SASEGT come from the germline V gene. The CDR3 consists of 12 residues. V shed 4 bases and J shed 4 bases, with 8 bases lying between them. The CDR3 region is CASSGPSYEQYF. In nucleotides, the CDR3 is TGTGCCAGCAGTGGCCCAAGTTACGAGCAGTACTTC.

By frequency in the sample, this clone is medium-sized. In DNA, the CDR3 is TGCAGTGCTCTGGCCGGGACTGGGGCCAACGAGCAGTACTTC. Protein product: CSALAGTGANEQYF. V is TRBV20-1 and J is TRBJ2-7; tentative D call: TRBD2 (6 bases). V was trimmed by 5 bases and J by 5 bases, leaving 19 bases between them. CDR1 is DFQATT and CDR2 is SNEGSKA in the germline V gene (reference sequence). The CDR3 length is 14 residues.

The V and J genes are TRBV6-1 and TRBJ2-7; D is possibly TRBD2 (6 bases). Germline-derived CDR1 and CDR2 are MNHNS and SASEGT. The V gene lost 8 bases and the J gene lost 2 bases, with 10 bases spanning the gap. CDR3 length equals 12 residues. The CDR3: CASAGTAYEQYF. Written as DNA, the CDR3 is TGTGCCAGCGCGGGAACAGCCTACGAGCAGTACTTC.

This chain uses TRBV5-1 with TRBJ1-2, with D unclear. CDR1 is SGHRS and CDR2 is YFSETQ in the germline V gene. The CDR3 length is 15 residues. Trimming removed 0 bases at V and 5 bases at J, with 14 bases between. The CDR3 reads CASSLDATGSYGYTF. The CDR3 DNA reads as TGCGCCAGCAGCTTGGACGCCACCGGGTCATATGGCTACACCTTC.

Sample share makes this clone medium-sized (0.01 to 0.1%). A single base separates this from a much larger clone, so it may be a read error. The genes are TRBV7-3 and TRBJ2-3, with D possibly TRBD2 on 6 matching bases. The CDR3 covers 18 residues. Germline-derived CDR1 and CDR2 are SGHTA and FQGTGA. This chain's CDR3 is CASSLKGWASASTNTQYF. The CDR3 region has the DNA TGTGCCAGCAGCTTAAAAGGGTGGGCTAGCGCGAGCACAAATACGCAGTATTTT.

The chain employs TRBV5-1 and TRBJ2-1; 14 nucleotides agree with TRBD2. This CDR3 is 17 amino acids long. The ends lost 2 bases at V and 10 bases at J; junction bases unmatched: 11. CDR1 SGHRS and CDR2 YFSETQ come from the germline V gene. The CDR3 here is CASSFSGLAGEGEEQFF. The CDR3 DNA reads TGCGCCAGCAGCTTCTCGGGACTAGCGGGGGAGGGGGAAGAGCAGTTCTTC. The full variable domain, its missing parts supplied by reference TRBV5-1 and TRBJ2-1, is KAGVTQTPRYLIKTRGQQVTLSCSPISGHRSVSWYQQTPGQGLQFLFEYFSETQRNKGNFPGRFSGRQFSNSRSEMNVSTLELGDSALYLCASSFSGLAGEGEEQFFGPGTRLTVL.

This clone counts as medium-sized (0.01 to 0.1%). The chain joins TRBV27 to TRBJ2-3; D uncertain. The length of the CDR3 is 13 residues. V lost 5 bases and J lost 5, with 11 bases in between. CDR1 and CDR2 from the germline V gene are MNHEY and SMNVEV (reference sequence). The CDR3 protein is CASSTPRVDTQYF. The CDR3 DNA reads TGTGCCAGCAGTACCCCCCGAGTAGATACGCAGTATTTT.

The CDR3, as DNA: TGTGCCAGCTCACCACGGGAGCGCAGCTCTGGGGCCAACGTCCTGACTTTC. Encoded protein: CASSPRERSSGANVLTF. The J gene is TRBJ2-6, the V gene TRBV18, with D perhaps matching TRBD2 (5 bases). Trimming stripped 1 base from V and 0 bases from J, with 10 bases between. The CDR3 loop spans 17 amino acids. Germline CDR1 is KGHSH and CDR2 is LQKENI.

V gene TRBV7-8 combines with J gene TRBJ1-3; 8 nucleotides match TRBD1. This CDR3 is 15 amino acids long. Unmatched junction bases numbered 6, after V lost 5 bases and J lost 3 bases. Germline loops: CDR1 SGHVS, CDR2 FQNEAQ. The CDR3 is CASSRSDRGGNTIYF. The CDR3 DNA is TGTGCCAGCAGCCGCTCAGACAGGGGTGGAAACACCATATATTTT. Full variable domain (remainder filled in from reference TRBV7-8 and TRBJ1-3): GAGVSQSPRYKVAKRGQDVALRCDPISGHVSLFWYQQALGQGPEFLTYFQNEAQLDKSGLPSDRFFAERPEGSVSTLKIQRTQQEDSAVYLCASSRSDRGGNTIYFGEGSWLTVV.

This chain connects TRBV20-1 to TRBJ2-7; the D is unclear. This CDR3 has 13 residues. V lost 3 bases, J lost 4 bases, and 13 bases lay in between. The germline V gene has CDR1 DFQATT and CDR2 SNEGSKA (reference sequence). The CDR3 loop is CSASHEVDYEQYF. CDR3 coding DNA: TGCAGTGCTAGTCATGAGGTCGATTACGAGCAGTACTTC.

This clone is classed as medium-sized. The chain recombines TRBV7-2 with TRBJ1-3; a possible D gene is TRBD1 (6 bases). The germline V and J ends were trimmed by 4 bases and 0 bases, with 7 bases remaining between them. This CDR3 region has 14 residues. The germline gives CDR1 SGHTA, CDR2 FQGNSA. CDR3: CASSSQGSGNTIYF. Here the CDR3 DNA reads TGTGCCAGCAGCTCACAGGGCTCTGGAAACACCATATATTTT.

This clone is deemed medium-sized. The identical CDR3 is also encoded by other nucleotide sequences in the sample. The V call is TRBV9, the J call TRBJ2-1; D unclear. This CDR3 comprises 16 residues. Looked up from germline, CDR1 is SGDLS and CDR2 is YYNGEE. Trimming stripped 0 bases from V and 1 base from J, with 11 bases between. The CDR3: CASSVDPTMSYNEQFF. The DNA for the CDR3 is TGTGCCAGCAGCGTAGACCCTACCATGTCCTACAATGAGCAGTTCTTC.

The chain carries TRBV29-1 and TRBJ2-7; 7 bases line up with TRBD2. After removal of 6 bases from V and 2 bases from J, the junction contained 10 bases not matched to a gene. The germline gives CDR1 SQVTM, CDR2 ANQGSEA. The CDR3 is 14 residues long. The CDR3 sequence: CSVRGGTTTYEQYF. In DNA form, the CDR3 reads TGCAGCGTGAGGGGAGGGACTACCACCTACGAGCAGTACTTC.

This clone showed up many times. The genes are TRBV18 and TRBJ1-2; 8 bases fit TRBD1. CDR3 length equals 13 residues. The V and J ends lost 2 bases and 10 bases, in that order; junction bases with no gene match: 6. Looked up from germline, CDR1 is KGHSH and CDR2 is LQKENI. The CDR3 nucleotides read TGTGCCAGCTCACCAAGCAGGGGGCGTTACTACACCTTC. Amino acid sequence: CASSPSRGRYYTF.

The sample holds a few counts of this clone. At one end the junction does not follow the germline gene, possibly because of a read error. This rearrangement joins TRBV6-2 or TRBV6-3 to TRBJ2-7; D unclear. The CDR3 extends over 14 amino acids. CDR1 and CDR2 (germline): MNHEY, SVGEGT. The CDR3 DNA sequence: TGTGCCAGCAGAGACTTCGCGCCATACTACGAGAAGTACTTC. Translating gives CASRDFAPYYEKYF.

The chain has TRBV27 and TRBJ1-6; D is ambiguous. The CDR3 is 14 amino acids. Germline lookup yields CDR1 MNHEY and CDR2 SMNVEV (reference sequence). Trimming pared 7 bases from V and 7 bases from J, leaving 14 bases between. The DNA for the CDR3 is TGTGCCAGCATTTCCGGGGTGGGCAATTCACCCCTCCACTTT. Translating it yields CASISGVGNSPLHF.

The chain is built from TRBV2 and TRBJ2-7; tentative D call: TRBD2 (6 bases). The CDR3 covers 14 residues. With 3 bases removed from V and 1 base from J, the gap between germline ends came to 10 bases. Germline V gives CDR1 SNHLY, CDR2 FYNNEI. CDR3 region: CASSDGGVSYEQYF. The CDR3 coding sequence is TGTGCCAGCAGTGATGGCGGGGTATCCTACGAGCAGTACTTC.

In this sample, this clone turned up a few times. This rearrangement joins TRBV10-1 to TRBJ2-1; D gene uncertain. V dropped 1 base and J dropped 7 bases, with 8 bases sitting between them. This CDR3 is 13 amino acids long. Germline V gene sequence: CDR1 WNHNN, CDR2 SYGVQD (reference sequence). CDR3 protein: CASSEFRLNEQFF. The CDR3 DNA sequence: TGCGCCAGCAGTGAGTTCAGGTTAAATGAGCAGTTCTTC.

The gene calls are TRBV3-1 and TRBJ2-5; no clear D gene. This CDR3 contains 13 residues. Germline V gene lookup returns CDR1 LGHDT and CDR2 YNNKEL (reference sequence). The V end lost 4 bases, the J end lost 9 bases, and 15 bases lay between the germline ends. CDR3 region: CASSLTIQVAQYF. Here the CDR3 DNA reads TGTGCCAGCAGCCTTACCATCCAAGTAGCCCAGTACTTC.

This clone has more than one count but fewer than ten. CDR3 coding DNA: TGTGCCAGCATTTCGGAGATTGATACGCAGTATTTT. Translated, it gives CASISEIDTQYF. The J gene is TRBJ2-3, the V gene TRBV6-1; D gene uncertain. Germline-derived CDR1 and CDR2 are MNHNS and SASEGT. The V gene lost 7 bases and the J gene lost 6 bases, with 11 bases spanning the gap. The CDR3 has 12 amino acids.

The chain has TRBV30 and TRBJ1-4, with D hard to call. This CDR3 contains 12 residues. Trimming took 5 bases from V and 11 from J, leaving 15 bases between them. Looked up from germline, CDR1 is GTSNPN and CDR2 is SVGIG (reference sequence). The CDR3 DNA is TGTGCCTGGCAAGGCTCCTTGAGGAAACTGTTTTTT. It is translated as CAWQGSLRKLFF. The whole variable domain, remainder taken from reference TRBV30 and TRBJ1-4, is SQTIHQWPATLVQPVGSPLSLECTVEGTSNPNLYWYRQAAGRGLQLLFYSVGIGQISSEVPQNLSASRPQDRQFILSSKKLLLSDSGFYLCAWQGSLRKLFFGSGTQLSVL.

The chain links TRBV7-9 to TRBJ2-2; a possible D gene is TRBD2 (5 bases). In germline, CDR1 is SEHNR, CDR2 FQNEAQ (reference sequence). The CDR3 spans 15 residues. V was pared by 1 base and J by 3 bases, with 9 bases between. The DNA of the CDR3 is TGTGCCAGCAGCTTAGATGGACTTCACACCGGGGAGCTGTTTTTT. Translation gives CASSLDGLHTGELFF.

This clone was found many times. V gene TRBV20-1 combines with J gene TRBJ2-7, with D hard to call. Germline CDR1 DFQATT, CDR2 SNEGSKA (reference sequence). Trimming pared 7 bases from V and 6 bases from J, leaving 16 bases between. This CDR3 has 12 amino acids. The CDR3 region is CSVGERGSEQYF. The DNA for the CDR3 is TGCAGTGTCGGAGAACGAGGTAGCGAGCAGTACTTC.

This clone was counted only a few times. The chain carries TRBV6-5 and TRBJ2-1; 14 bases match TRBD2. The germline V gene encodes CDR1 MNHEY and CDR2 SVGAGI. The J segment lost 10 bases and the V segment lost 2 bases, leaving 4 bases of the junction unmatched. The CDR3 extends over 15 amino acids. This CDR3 is CASSYGTSGGIEQFF. The DNA for the CDR3 is TGTGCCAGCAGTTACGGGACTAGCGGGGGCATCGAGCAGTTCTTC.

In its sample, this clone was seen many times. The V gene is TRBV4-1, the J gene TRBJ2-1, with 11 bases fitting TRBD2. This CDR3 is 16 amino acids long. CDR1 is MGHRA, CDR2 YSYEKL, per germline. V was pared by 4 bases and J by 5 bases, with 7 bases of the junction left unmatched. Here the CDR3 DNA reads TGCGCCAGCAGCCCCATTCTAGCGGGGGGCCACAATGAGCAGTTCTTC. This translates into CASSPILAGGHNEQFF.

This clone was picked up a small number of times. The V gene is TRBV19, the J gene TRBJ2-7; 9 bases agree with TRBD2. The V segment lost 10 bases and the J segment 7 bases; nucleotides outside the gene matches: 14. The CDR3 runs 14 residues. Germline V gene sequence: CDR1 LNHDA, CDR2 SQIVND (reference sequence). In DNA, the CDR3 is TGTGCCACCGCGGGTAGCGGGAGAGCTCGGGAGCAGTACTTC. Translation gives CATAGSGRAREQYF.

The CDR3 sequence: CSASRLAGGETQYF. As DNA, the CDR3 is TGCAGTGCTAGTCGGCTAGCGGGAGGGGAGACCCAGTACTTC. This sequence joins TRBV20-1 and TRBJ2-5, with 12 bases that match TRBD2. CDR3 length: 14 amino acids. Germline trimming cut 3 bases from V and 5 bases from J; bases unmatched to any gene: 4. CDR1 and CDR2 (germline): DFQATT, SNEGSKA (reference sequence).

The chain is built from TRBV5-1 and TRBJ2-7, with TRBD2 matching 7 bases. In germline, CDR1 is SGHRS, CDR2 YFSETQ. The CDR3 is 17 residues long. Trimming took 5 bases from V and 3 from J; bases not matched to a gene: 17. In nucleotides, the CDR3 is TGCGCCAGCAGTCCTCGGGCGGGAGAGAATTTAATCTACGAGCAGTACTTC. It yields the protein CASSPRAGENLIYEQYF.

V gene TRBV20-1 combines with J gene TRBJ2-7; the D is unclear. Germline V gene sequence: CDR1 DFQATT, CDR2 SNEGSKA (reference sequence). The length of the CDR3 is 12 residues. V shed 1 base and J shed 6 bases, with 10 bases lying between them. The CDR3 coding sequence is TGCAGTGCTAGAGCGCCCGCAGGCGAGCAGTACTTC. Its protein product is CSARAPAGEQYF.